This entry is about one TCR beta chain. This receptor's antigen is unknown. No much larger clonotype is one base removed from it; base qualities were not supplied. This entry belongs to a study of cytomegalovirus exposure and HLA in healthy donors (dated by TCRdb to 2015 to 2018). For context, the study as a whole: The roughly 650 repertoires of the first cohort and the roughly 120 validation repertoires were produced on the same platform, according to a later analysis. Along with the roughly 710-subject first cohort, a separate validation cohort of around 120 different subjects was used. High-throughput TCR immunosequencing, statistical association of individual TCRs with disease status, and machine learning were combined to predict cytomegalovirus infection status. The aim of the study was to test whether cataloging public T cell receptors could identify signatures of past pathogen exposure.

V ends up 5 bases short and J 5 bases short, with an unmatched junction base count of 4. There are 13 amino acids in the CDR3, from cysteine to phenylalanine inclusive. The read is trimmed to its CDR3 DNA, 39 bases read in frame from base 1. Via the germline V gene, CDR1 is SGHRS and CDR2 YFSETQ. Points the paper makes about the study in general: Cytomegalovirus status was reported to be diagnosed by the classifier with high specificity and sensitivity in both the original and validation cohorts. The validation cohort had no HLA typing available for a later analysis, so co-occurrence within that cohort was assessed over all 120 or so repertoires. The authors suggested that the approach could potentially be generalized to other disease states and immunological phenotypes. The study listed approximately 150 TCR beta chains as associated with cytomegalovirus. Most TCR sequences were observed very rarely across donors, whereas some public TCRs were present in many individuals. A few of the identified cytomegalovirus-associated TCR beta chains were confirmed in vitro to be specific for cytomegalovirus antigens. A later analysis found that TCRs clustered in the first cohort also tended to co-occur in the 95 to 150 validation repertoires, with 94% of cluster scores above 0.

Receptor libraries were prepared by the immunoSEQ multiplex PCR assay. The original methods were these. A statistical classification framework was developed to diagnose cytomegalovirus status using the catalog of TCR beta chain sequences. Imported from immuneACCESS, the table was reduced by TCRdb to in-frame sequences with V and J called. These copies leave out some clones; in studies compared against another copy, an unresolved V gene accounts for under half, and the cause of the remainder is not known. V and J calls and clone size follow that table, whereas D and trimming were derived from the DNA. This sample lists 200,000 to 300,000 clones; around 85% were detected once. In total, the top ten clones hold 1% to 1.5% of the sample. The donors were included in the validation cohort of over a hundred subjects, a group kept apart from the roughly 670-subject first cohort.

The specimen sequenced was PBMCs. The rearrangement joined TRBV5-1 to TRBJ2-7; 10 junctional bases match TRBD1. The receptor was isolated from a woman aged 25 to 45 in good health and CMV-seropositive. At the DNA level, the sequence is TGCGCCAGCAGAGGACAGGGGGACGACGAGCAGTACTTC. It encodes CASRGQGDDEQYF.